A selection of T cell receptor beta chains follows, all from one sample in a study of shared clonotypes between healthy human individuals. TCRdb keeps only in-frame clones here, not all; method: immunoSEQ multiplex PCR. The table has about 980,000 clones, over 75% seen once. The sequencing input was memory CD4+ T cells sorted from blood. The receptors shown here come from a man younger than 35 in good health. The CDR3 runs from the conserved cysteine through the conserved F or W. D genes are given only for firm matches. The size field is filled for only some rows; it gives once, few, many or a size class.

- | - | TRBJ1-1 | TRBV27 | TGTGCCAGCCGGAAGACAGGGAACACTGAAGCTTTCTTT | CASRKTGNTEAFF
- | - | TRBJ2-3 | TRBV5-4 | TGTGCCAGCAGCTTGGACCCGGGGGATACGCAGTATTTT | CASSLDPGDTQYF
- | - | TRBJ1-5 | TRBV2 | TGTGCCAGCACCAGGGGTTCAGGTCAGCCCCAGCATTTT | CASTRGSGQPQHF
- | - | TRBJ2-5 | TRBV19 | TGTGCCAGTAGTATAAGGACCCAATTCCGGGAGACCCAGTACTTC | CASSIRTQFRETQYF
many | - | TRBJ1-1 | TRBV6-5 | TGTGCCAGCAGTCACCCAGGGATTAACACTGAAGCTTTCTTT | CASSHPGINTEAFF
- | TRBD2 | TRBJ2-7 | TRBV5-5 | TGTGCCAGCAGCTTGGGCGGGACTAGCTCCTACGAGCAGTACTTC | CASSLGGTSSYEQYF
- | - | TRBJ2-7 | TRBV7-2 | TGTGCCAGCAGCCAAAACCCCCACAGTAGTGGCGAGCAGTACTTC | CASSQNPHSSGEQYF
- | TRBD1 | TRBJ2-7 | TRBV12-5 | TGTGCTACCCAACAGGGGGCCTCCTACGAGCAGTACTTC | CATQQGASYEQYF
- | - | TRBJ2-1 | TRBV6-5 | TGTGCCAGCAGTTCTTGGGGGGGGGCAAATGAGCAGTTCTTC | CASSSWGGANEQFF
- | - | TRBJ2-3 | TRBV7-2 | TGTGCCAGCAGCTCCCGCCCTACCGGTGGTACGCAGTATTTT | CASSSRPTGGTQYF
once | - | TRBJ1-6 | TRBV6-1 | TGTGCCAGCAGCGGAGACTCCTATAATTCACCCCTCCACTTT | CASSGDSYNSPLHF
once | TRBD1 | TRBJ2-3 | TRBV5-1 | TGCGCCAGCAGGAGACAGGGGGAGGACACAGATACGCAGTATTTT | CASRRQGEDTDTQYF
- | - | TRBJ2-5 | TRBV5-8 | TGTGCCAGCAGATTGGAAGCTTCCGGCGAGACCCAGTACTTC | CASRLEASGETQYF
- | TRBD1 | TRBJ2-7 | TRBV19 | TGTGCCAGTAGAGAAACCGGACAGGGGGTCTCCTACGAGCAGTACTTC | CASRETGQGVSYEQYF
- | - | TRBJ2-6 | TRBV5-4 | TGTGCCAGCAGCTTAGATGGCTCTGGGGCCAACGTCCTGACTTTC | CASSLDGSGANVLTF
few | - | TRBJ1-1 | TRBV7-9 | TGTGCCAGCAGCTCTAGCGGGAACACTGAAGCTTTCTTT | CASSSSGNTEAFF
- | TRBD2 | TRBJ2-1 | TRBV7-2 | TGTGCCAGCAGCTTAGAAAGCGGGGGGCCCAACTTGCAGTTCTTC | CASSLESGGPNLQFF
- | - | TRBJ2-2 | TRBV18 | TGTGCCAGCTCACCACCTGGATTGACCGGGGAGCTGTTTTTT | CASSPPGLTGELFF
- | - | TRBJ1-4 | TRBV28 | TGTGCCAGCAGTAACAGGGAAACACTGTTTTTT | CASSNRETLFF
- | - | TRBJ1-6 | TRBV7-9 | TGTGCCAGCAGCTTGTTGAAGGGAGGATATAATTCACCCCTCCACTTT | CASSLLKGGYNSPLHF
- | - | TRBJ1-1 | TRBV2 | TGTGCCAGCAGCCCCGACAAGGGAAGGTGGAGAACTGAAGCTTTCTTT | CASSPDKGRWRTEAFF
- | - | TRBJ1-1 | TRBV6-5 | TGTGCCAGCAGTTGGGACTTCCCAAAAGGTGAAGCTTTCTTT | CASSWDFPKGEAFF
- | TRBD1 | TRBJ1-3 | TRBV9 | TGTGCCAGCAGCCCCTCCGGGACAGGGAGCTCTGGAAACACCATATATTTT | CASSPSGTGSSGNTIYF
many | - | TRBJ1-3 | TRBV14 | TGTGCCAGCAGCCAAGATCGCGGCACCTTCTCTGGAAACACCATATATTTT | CASSQDRGTFSGNTIYF
once | - | TRBJ2-5 | TRBV5-1 | TGCGCCAGCAGGGGAGGCGAGACCCAGTACTTC | CASRGGETQYF
- | - | TRBJ2-7 | TRBV6-5 | TGTGCCAGCAGTTACGGTGGATCCCCCTCCTACGAGCAGTACTTC | CASSYGGSPSYEQYF
- | - | TRBJ2-7 | TRBV5-1 | TGCGCCAGCAGCTTATCGGGTGGAACGGGGGAGCAGTACTTC | CASSLSGGTGEQYF
- | TRBD1 | TRBJ2-7 | TRBV27 | TGTGCCAGCAGGCTCGCCGGGACAGGCGCCTACGAGCAGTACTTC | CASRLAGTGAYEQYF
- | - | TRBJ1-1 | TRBV19 | TGTGCCAGTAGTACCCGGGAAGTGGCTGAAGCTTTCTTT | CASSTREVAEAFF
- | - | TRBJ1-4 | TRBV4-2 | TGTGCCAGCAGCCAGGCCTCCGGGACAACTAATGAAAAACTGTTTTTT | CASSQASGTTNEKLFF
few | - | TRBJ2-7 | TRBV4-1 | TGCGCCAGCATCAGCAACTCCTACGAGCAGTACTTC | CASISNSYEQYF
- | - | TRBJ2-7 | TRBV14 | TGTGCCAGCAGCCAAGATTGGCCGGTCTCCTACGAGCAGTACTTC | CASSQDWPVSYEQYF
- | - | TRBJ2-3 | TRBV6-5 | TGTGCCAGCAGAAAGGGGGATACGCAGTATTTT | CASRKGDTQYF
few | - | TRBJ1-1 | TRBV7-8 | TGTGCCAGCAGCTTATCCGGAGGGCCCAACACTGAAGCTTTCTTT | CASSLSGGPNTEAFF
- | - | TRBJ2-1 | TRBV13 | TGTGCCAGCAGCTTCCGTCTAGATAAAGTTGAGCAGTTCTTC | CASSFRLDKVEQFF
- | - | TRBJ2-3 | TRBV7-2 | TGTGCCAGCAGCTTATATCAGCAGCGCACAGATACGCAGTATTTT | CASSLYQQRTDTQYF
- | - | TRBJ1-1 | TRBV5-1 | TGCGCCAGCAGCTTGGAAGGTTCCATTAACACTGAAGCTTTCTTT | CASSLEGSINTEAFF
once | TRBD2 | TRBJ2-3 | TRBV30 | TGTGCCTGGAGTGACCTAACTAGCGCGGACACAGATACGCAGTATTTT | CAWSDLTSADTDTQYF
- | - | TRBJ1-6 | TRBV14 | TGTGCCAGCAGCCAAGATAGGGGGTTGGGTTCACCCCTCCACTTT | CASSQDRGLGSPLHF
- | TRBD2 | TRBJ2-1 | TRBV11-2 | TGTGCCAGCAGCTTAGTGGGGGGGACCACAATGAGCAGTCCGTTCTTC | CASSLVGGTTMSSPFF
- | - | TRBJ1-4 | TRBV6-1 | TGTGCCAGCAGTGGTGAGGGAAAACTGTTTTTT | CASSGEGKLFF
- | - | TRBJ2-1 | TRBV5-1 | TGCGCCAGCAGCCTCTCCTCCCGAGTGGATGAGCAGTTCTTC | CASSLSSRVDEQFF
- | TRBD2 | TRBJ2-1 | TRBV10-1 | TGCGCCAGCAGTGGATCGCCCAAAGCGGGATTGATTAATGAGCAGTTCTTC | CASSGSPKAGLINEQFF
- | - | TRBJ2-7 | TRBV7-9 | TGTGCCAGTACGGCATCCCAATACTACGAGCAGTACTTC | CASTASQYYEQYF
- | - | TRBJ1-6 | TRBV4-3 | TGCGCCAGCAGCCAAGATGTGCGGTCTTCGAAATCACCCCTCCACTTT | CASSQDVRSSKSPLHF
- | - | TRBJ1-1 | TRBV30 | TGTGCCTGGAGGGGGCGTCGAGAAACTGAAGCTTTCTTT | CAWRGRRETEAFF
- | TRBD2 | TRBJ2-5 | TRBV6-1 | TGTGCCAGCATTCGACCGGGACTAGGATGGACCCAGTACTTC | CASIRPGLGWTQYF
few | - | TRBJ2-2 | TRBV10-2 | TGCGCCGGTCAGAGTGGTAACACCGGGGAGCTGTTTTTT | CAGQSGNTGELFF
- | - | TRBJ2-5 | TRBV10-3 | TGTGCCATCAGTGAGGGGTGGGGAGAGACCCAGTACTTC | CAISEGWGETQYF
- | - | TRBJ2-7 | TRBV7-9 | TGTGCCAGCAGCTCACAGGGCCCTATCTCCTACGAGCAGTACTTC | CASSSQGPISYEQYF
once | - | TRBJ2-6 | TRBV5-1 | TGCGCCAGCAGCTTGGTGGTCGGGCACGGGGCCAACGTCCTGACTTTC | CASSLVVGHGANVLTF
few | - | TRBJ2-6 | TRBV2 | TGTGCCAGGGGGACGCCTAGCTCTGGGGCCAACGTCCTGACTTTC | CARGTPSSGANVLTF
once | TRBD1 | TRBJ2-4 | TRBV5-4 | TGTGCCAGCAGCCCGATACCAGGGGGAAACATTCAGTACTTC | CASSPIPGGNIQYF
once | TRBD1 | TRBJ2-3 | TRBV7-7 | TGTGCTAGCAGCACAGGGGCCCGAGATACGCAGTATTTT | CASSTGARDTQYF
- | TRBD2 | TRBJ2-3 | TRBV2 | TGTGCCAGCAGTGTACGAAACGGACTAGCGGGGGGAGATACGCAGTATTTT | CASSVRNGLAGGDTQYF
- | - | TRBJ1-6 | TRBV10-1 | TGCGCCAGCAGTGAGTCGGGATATCCAGGTCCCAATTCACCCCTCCACTTT | CASSESGYPGPNSPLHF
- | - | TRBJ2-1 | TRBV5-1 | TGCGCCAGCAGCTCGGCCCTTGGTAGCTACAATGAGCAGTTCTTC | CASSSALGSYNEQFF